This T cell receptor (beta chain) was sequenced in a study of T-cell reconstitution after alpha-beta-depleted transplantation in children. Trimming took 1 base from V and 2 from J; bases not matched to a gene: 17. Germline CDR1 reads SGHRS; CDR2 reads YFSETQ. The CDR3 consists of 19 residues. This sample's TCRbeta library carried unique molecular identifier barcodes. One entry per CDR3 protein results from TCRdb running MiXCR on the PCR reads. Of hundreds of thousands of distinct CDR3 sequences listed, around 17% were seen once; the top ten hold approximately 1%. The genes are TRBV5-1 and TRBJ2-7; 8 bases are a match to TRBD1. The input for sequencing was PBMCs from the stem cell graft donor, taken from the stem cell graft. This TCR came from a human donor who donated a stem cell graft to a child with acute myeloid leukemia. The CDR3 region is CASSLKPYGDRKSTYEQYF. The CDR3 DNA reads as TGCGCCAGCAGCTTGAAGCCTTACGGGGACAGGAAATCTACCTACGAGCAGTACTTC.